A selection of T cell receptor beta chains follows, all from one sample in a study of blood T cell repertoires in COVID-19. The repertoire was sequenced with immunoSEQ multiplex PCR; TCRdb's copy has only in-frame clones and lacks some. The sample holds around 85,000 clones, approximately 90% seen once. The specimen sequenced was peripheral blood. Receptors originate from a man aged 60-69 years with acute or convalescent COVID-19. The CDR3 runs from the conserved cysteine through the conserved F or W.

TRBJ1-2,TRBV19,CASSLLVGGYTF
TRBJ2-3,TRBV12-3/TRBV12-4,CASSILTDTQYF
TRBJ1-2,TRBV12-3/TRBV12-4,CASGQGLGYTF
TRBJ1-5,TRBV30,CAWSGGTLGNQPQHF
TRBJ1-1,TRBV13,CASSLVRAGGTEAFF
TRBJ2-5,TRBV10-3,CAISAGTGGFKETQYF
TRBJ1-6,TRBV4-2,CASSQDESQYNSPLHF
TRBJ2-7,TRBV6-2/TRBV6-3,CASSYGGSGGGISYEQYF
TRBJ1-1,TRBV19,CASSTGGARRTEAFF
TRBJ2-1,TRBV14,CASSRLISSGGYNEQFF
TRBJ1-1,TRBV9,CASSFEGSRAFF
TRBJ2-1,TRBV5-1,CASSDTSGGDREQFF
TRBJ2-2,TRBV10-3,CASGGATGELFF
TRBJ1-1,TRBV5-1,CASSFLTGGLGEAFF
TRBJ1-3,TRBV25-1,CASSPGTGKEASGNTIYF
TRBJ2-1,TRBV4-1,CASSKTLAGGTYNEQFF
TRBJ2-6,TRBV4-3,CASSQVATGANVLTF
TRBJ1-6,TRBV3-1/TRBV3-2,CASKPGQPYNSPLHF
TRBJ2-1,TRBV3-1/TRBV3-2,CASSRLQGNEQFF
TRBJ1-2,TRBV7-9,CASSLGSVDYGYTF
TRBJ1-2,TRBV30,CAWILGRIIYGYTF
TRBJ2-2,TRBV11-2,CASSLDRGGSTGELFF
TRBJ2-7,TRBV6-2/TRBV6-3,CASSYHRTATYEQYF
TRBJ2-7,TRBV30,CAWTAGTGIYEQYF